Below are 25 T cell receptor beta chains sequenced from a single sample in a study of blood T cell repertoires in COVID-19. Method: immunoSEQ multiplex PCR; TCRdb's copy keeps in-frame clones and lacks some. The table includes about 73,000 clones, about 86% detected once. The sequenced material came from peripheral blood. The receptors come from a human donor in a cohort sampled during active COVID-19.

The genes are TRBV10-1 and TRBJ2-2, with 10 bases matching TRBD2. Germline V CDR1 and CDR2: WNHNN, SYGVQD (reference sequence). The CDR3 is 15 residues long. Trimming at V came to 6 bases and at J to 4 bases, leaving 5 bases not matched to a gene. The DNA of the CDR3 is TGCGCCAGCAGACTAGCGGGGCGACGCACCGGGGAGCTGTTTTTT. This encodes CASRLAGRRTGELFF.

The CDR3 DNA follows: TGTGCCAGTAGTATGGTGCGGGACAGGTTCGCCTTCTCTGGAAACACCATATATTTT. Protein: CASSMVRDRFAFSGNTIYF. The genes are TRBV19 and TRBJ1-3; 8 bases are a match to TRBD1. With 3 bases clipped from V and 0 bases from J, the junction kept 13 bases outside the gene matches. The germline gives CDR1 LNHDA, CDR2 SQIVND (reference sequence). The CDR3 contains 19 residues.

V usage is TRBV5-5 and J usage is TRBJ2-3; weak D call: TRBD1 (6 bases). Between the trimmed V and J ends, which lost 0 bases and 0 bases, there was a span of 8 bases. There are 15 residues in the CDR3. Germline CDR1 and CDR2: SGHKS and YYEKEE (reference sequence). The CDR3 DNA sequence: TGTGCCAGCAGCTTGGGGACAGCTAGCACAGATACGCAGTATTTT. Its translation: CASSLGTASTDTQYF.

This clone turned up a few times. V is TRBV6-5 and J is TRBJ1-1; D may be TRBD1 (5 bases). Deletions cut 6 bases from V and 7 bases from J, with 12 bases between. Germline V CDR1 and CDR2: MNHEY, SVGAGI. The CDR3 runs to 12 residues. The CDR3 loop reads CASRRSGGEAFF. As DNA, the CDR3 is TGTGCCAGCAGGAGGTCGGGGGGTGAAGCTTTCTTT.

The rearrangement links TRBV5-1 to TRBJ1-1; 7 bases agree with TRBD1. The CDR3 totals 14 residues. Trimming cost V 3 bases and J 4 bases; bases outside gene matches: 6. Germline V gene sequence: CDR1 SGHRS, CDR2 YFSETQ. CDR3 coding DNA: TGCGCCAGCAGCTCAGGACAGGCCCTCACTGAAGCTTTCTTT. Amino acid sequence: CASSSGQALTEAFF.

CDR3 sequence reads: CASSTLTPLVWTQYF. The CDR3 DNA reads TGTGCCAGCAGCACCTTGACACCGCTCGTATGGACCCAGTACTTC. J is TRBJ2-5 and V is TRBV11-2; D is undetermined. The CDR3 runs to 15 residues. Between the trimmed V and J ends, which lost 5 bases and 7 bases, there was a span of 20 bases. Germline CDR1 reads SGHAT; CDR2 reads FQNNGV.

The chain recombines TRBV20-1 with TRBJ2-7; D gene ambiguous. Deletions cut 0 bases from V and 3 bases from J, with 3 bases between. The CDR3 loop spans 11 amino acids. In germline, CDR1 is DFQATT, CDR2 SNEGSKA (reference sequence). The CDR3 is CSARDNYEQYF. The CDR3 region has the DNA TGCAGTGCTAGAGATAACTACGAGCAGTACTTC.

The V gene is TRBV6-2 or TRBV6-3, the J gene TRBJ2-1; 12 bases align to TRBD2. V was clipped by 5 bases and J by 5 bases; unmatched bases: 10. In germline, CDR1 is MNHEY, CDR2 SVGEGT. CDR3 size: 17 residues. CDR3 sequence (DNA): TGTGCCAGCAGTATACAGCCTACTAGCGGGAGGAACAATGAGCAGTTCTTC. This gives the protein CASSIQPTSGRNNEQFF.

The chain employs TRBV6-1 and TRBJ1-5, with D possibly being TRBD1 (6 bases). V lost 0 bases to trimming and J lost 5 bases, with 11 bases between them. The CDR3 has 15 residues. Looked up from germline, CDR1 is MNHNS and CDR2 is SASEGT. DNA of the CDR3: TGTGCCAGCAGTGAAGCAGGAGGGGGGGATCAGCCCCAGCATTTT. Its translation is CASSEAGGGDQPQHF.

This clone has at least ten counts. The rearrangement joins TRBV7-9 to TRBJ1-4; weak D call: TRBD1 (5 bases). CDR1 is SEHNR, CDR2 FQNEAQ, per germline (reference sequence). With 6 bases removed from V and 8 bases from J, the gap between germline ends came to 19 bases. This CDR3 comprises 15 residues. CDR3 amino acids: CASSGRGTQGEKLFF. CDR3 nucleotide sequence: TGTGCCAGCAGTGGTAGGGGAACTCAGGGCGAAAAACTGTTTTTT.

V and J are TRBV9 and TRBJ1-1; D gene ambiguous. This CDR3 has 15 residues. The V end was cut by 0 bases, the J end by 5 bases, with 14 bases between. The germline CDR1 and CDR2 sequences are SGDLS and YYNGEE. CDR3 protein: CASSVEPLGTTEAFF. DNA for the CDR3: TGTGCCAGCAGCGTAGAGCCCCTAGGTACGACTGAAGCTTTCTTT.

The CDR3 DNA reads as TGCGCCAGCAGCTTGGCTAGCGTTTACCGCCAAGAGACCCAGTACTTC. Protein sequence: CASSLASVYRQETQYF. The chain carries TRBV5-1 and TRBJ2-5, with TRBD2 as a possible D gene (6 bases). The CDR3 loop spans 16 amino acids. V shed 0 bases and J shed 1 base, with 13 bases lying between them. In germline, CDR1 is SGHRS, CDR2 YFSETQ.

The chain has TRBV9 and TRBJ1-2; D perhaps matches TRBD1 (5 bases). V lost 1 base, J lost 4 bases, and 14 bases lay in between. Germline V gene data show CDR1 as SGDLS and CDR2 as YYNGEE. This CDR3 has 15 residues. CDR3 nucleotide sequence: TGTGCCAGCAGCGTAAGGCCGGGGGTAAGCTATGGCTACACCTTC. Encoded protein: CASSVRPGVSYGYTF.

This sequence joins TRBV5-6 and TRBJ1-3; D remains unclear. Germline V gene data show CDR1 as SGHDT and CDR2 as YYEEEE. The CDR3 spans 14 residues. V lost 1 base and J 3 bases, leaving 8 bases between the germline ends. This chain's CDR3 is CASSLRGGGNTIYF. In DNA form, the CDR3 reads TGTGCCAGCAGCTTGCGGGGAGGTGGAAACACCATATATTTT. Looking up the rest from reference TRBV5-6 and TRBJ1-3 gives the full variable domain: DAGVTQSPTHLIKTRGQQVTLRCSPKSGHDTVSWYQQALGQGPQFIFQYYEEEERQRGNFPDRFSGHQFPNYSSELNVNALLLGDSALYLCASSLRGGGNTIYFGEGSWLTVV.

V usage is TRBV18 and J usage is TRBJ1-1, with D perhaps matching TRBD1 (5 bases). The CDR3 covers 14 residues. Germline CDR1 KGHSH, CDR2 LQKENI. With 1 base removed from V and 5 bases from J, the gap between germline ends came to 11 bases. This CDR3 reads CASSPRGGRTEAFF. CDR3 nucleotides: TGTGCCAGCTCACCACGGGGCGGGAGGACTGAAGCTTTCTTT.

In this sample, this clone turned up once. The rearrangement joins TRBV29-1 to TRBJ2-7, with TRBD2 identical over 7 bases. The CDR3 contains 13 residues. V dropped 1 base and J dropped 4; count of bases not matched to a gene: 4. CDR1 SQVTM and CDR2 ANQGSEA come from the germline V gene. The CDR3 protein is CSVEGEGWYEQYF. CDR3 in DNA: TGCAGCGTTGAAGGGGAGGGATGGTACGAGCAGTACTTC.

Ten or more counts support this clone. The V gene is TRBV3-1 (or the pseudogene TRBV3-2), the J gene TRBJ2-3; 10 nucleotides agree with TRBD2. CDR3 size: 17 residues. Germline V gene lookup returns CDR1 LGHDT and CDR2 YNNKEL (reference sequence). V trimming: 1 base; J trimming: 2 bases; junction bases outside the gene matches: 6. CDR3: CASSQVSTSGATDTQYF. The DNA for the CDR3 is TGTGCCAGCAGCCAAGTTAGCACTAGCGGGGCCACAGATACGCAGTATTTT.

V is TRBV15 and J is TRBJ1-2; no definite D call. The CDR3 has 16 amino acids. Per germline, CDR1 LNHNV and CDR2 YYDKDF (reference sequence). V dropped 0 bases and J dropped 4 bases, with 15 bases sitting between them. CDR3 bases: TGTGCCACCAGCAGAGATATCCGGATCCAGGCCTATGGCTACACCTTC. This codes for CATSRDIRIQAYGYTF.

The rearrangement joins TRBV4-1 to TRBJ1-5; TRBD1 might be the D (5 bases). The CDR3 consists of 14 residues. Trimming left V 6 bases short and J 2 bases short, with 11 bases between. Germline V gene sequence: CDR1 MGHRA, CDR2 YSYEKL. CDR3 sequence: CASSGWGGNQPQHF. DNA for the CDR3: TGCGCCAGCAGTGGGTGGGGGGGCAATCAGCCCCAGCATTTT.

The chain is built from TRBV19 and TRBJ1-6; TRBD1 matches at 8 bases. CDR1 is LNHDA and CDR2 is SQIVND in the germline V gene (reference sequence). With 3 bases clipped from V and 8 bases from J, the junction kept 9 bases outside the gene matches. The CDR3 totals 16 residues. The CDR3, as DNA: TGTGCCAGTAGTATTCCCCTAACAGGGGGAGATTCACCCCTCCACTTT. It yields the protein CASSIPLTGGDSPLHF.

The CDR3 spells CASSPGQIYNEQFF. The CDR3 nucleotides are TGTGCCAGCAGCCCCGGACAGATCTACAATGAGCAGTTCTTC. The rearrangement uses TRBV7-3 and TRBJ2-1; D is perhaps TRBD1 (6 bases). This CDR3 has 14 residues. The germline V and J ends were trimmed by 5 bases and 3 bases, with 11 bases remaining between them. Germline CDR1 and CDR2: SGHTA and FQGTGA. Full variable domain (missing parts from reference TRBV7-3 and TRBJ2-1): GAGVSQTPSNKVTEKGKYVELRCDPISGHTALYWYRQSLGQGPEFLIYFQGTGAADDSGLPNDRFFAVRPEGSVSTLKIQRTERGDSAVYLCASSPGQIYNEQFFGPGTRLTVL.

V usage is TRBV7-2 and J usage is TRBJ2-2; the D gene is possibly TRBD1 (6 bases). Trimming stripped 6 bases from V and 4 bases from J, with 9 bases between. The CDR3 sequence is 13 residues long. Germline loops: CDR1 SGHTA, CDR2 FQGNSA. CDR3 DNA sequence: TGTGCCAGCAGTGGACAGACCACCGGGGAGCTGTTTTTT. Translated: CASSGQTTGELFF.

This chain links TRBV3-1 (or the pseudogene TRBV3-2) with TRBJ1-2; tentative D call: TRBD1 (6 bases). Germline values: CDR1 LGHDT, CDR2 YNNKEL (reference sequence). V lost 5 bases and J 10 bases, leaving 11 bases between the germline ends. This CDR3 has 11 residues. The CDR3 reads CASSGTKTYTF. The CDR3 coding sequence is TGTGCCAGCAGCGGGACAAAGACCTACACCTTC.

Only a few counts were recorded for this clone. This chain connects TRBV5-6 to TRBJ2-7, with 7 bases that match TRBD2. V shed 3 bases and J 6 bases; nucleotides not matched to a gene: 3. The germline V gene encodes CDR1 SGHDT and CDR2 YYEEEE. The CDR3 loop spans 12 amino acids. The CDR3 DNA reads TGTGCCAGCAGCTGGGGAGGGCTCGAGCAGTACTTC. This codes for CASSWGGLEQYF.

J is TRBJ2-2 and V is TRBV6-1, with 10 bases that match TRBD1. Germline V CDR1 and CDR2: MNHNS, SASEGT. This CDR3 contains 20 residues. Trimming removed 4 bases from V and 1 base from J; junction bases left unmatched: 15. This CDR3 reads CASSGGTRPRTGGNTGELFF. In DNA, the CDR3 is TGTGCCAGCAGTGGAGGGACCCGACCTAGGACAGGGGGGAACACCGGGGAGCTGTTTTTT.